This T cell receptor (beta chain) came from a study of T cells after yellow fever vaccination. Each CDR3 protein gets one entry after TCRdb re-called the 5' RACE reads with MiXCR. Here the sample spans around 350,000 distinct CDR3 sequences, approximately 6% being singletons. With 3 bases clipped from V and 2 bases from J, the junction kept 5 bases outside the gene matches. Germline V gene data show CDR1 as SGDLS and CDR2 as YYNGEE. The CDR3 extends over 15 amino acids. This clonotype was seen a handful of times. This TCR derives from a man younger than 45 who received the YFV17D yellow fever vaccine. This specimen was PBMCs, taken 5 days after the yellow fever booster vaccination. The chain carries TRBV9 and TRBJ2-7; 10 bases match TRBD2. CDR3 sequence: CASSEGLAQPYEQYF. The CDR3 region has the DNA TGTGCCAGCAGCGAGGGACTAGCGCAACCCTACGAGCAGTACTTC.